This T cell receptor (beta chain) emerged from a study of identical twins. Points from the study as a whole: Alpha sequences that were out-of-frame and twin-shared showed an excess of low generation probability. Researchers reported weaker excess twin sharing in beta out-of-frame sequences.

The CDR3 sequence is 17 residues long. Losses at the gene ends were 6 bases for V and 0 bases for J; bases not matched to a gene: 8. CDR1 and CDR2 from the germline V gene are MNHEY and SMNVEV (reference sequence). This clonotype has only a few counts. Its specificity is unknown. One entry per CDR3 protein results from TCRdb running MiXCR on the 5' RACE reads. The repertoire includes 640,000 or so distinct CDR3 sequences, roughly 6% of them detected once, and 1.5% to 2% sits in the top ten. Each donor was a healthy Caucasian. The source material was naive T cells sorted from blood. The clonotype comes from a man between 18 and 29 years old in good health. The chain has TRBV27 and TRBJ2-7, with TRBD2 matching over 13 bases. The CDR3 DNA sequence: TGTGCCAGCAGGCCTGGACTAGCGGGGGTAAGCTCCTACGAGCAGTACTTC. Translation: CASRPGLAGVSSYEQYF.